This T cell receptor (beta chain) was identified in a study of CD8+ T cells in alopecia areata. Looked up from germline, CDR1 is SQVTM and CDR2 is ANQGSEA. The V and J ends lost 4 bases and 4 bases, in that order; junction bases with no gene match: 9. This CDR3 has 14 residues. Study-level results: Scalp specimens additionally yield sequences from normal skin's resident alphabeta T cells. With one nonresponder, baseline CD8+ expansion's link to response remains uncertain. Clonality in lesional scalp, especially alopecia totalis/universalis, exceeded that of normal scalp.

Extracted RNA was reverse transcribed, and the resulting cDNA served as sequencing template. The table came from immunoSEQ multiplex PCR; TCRdb's copy has only in-frame clones and leaves some out. The sample contains approximately 210,000 clones, around 66% of which appear only once. On this clone: Its specificity is not known.

This sample's treatment: oral pan-JAK inhibitor, 5-10 mg twice daily. The specimen was CD4+ T cells sorted from blood, collected at week 4, from a patient treated with tofacitinib. This chain uses TRBV29-1 with TRBJ1-2, with 7 positions matching TRBD1. The TCR comes from a human donor with alopecia areata. The CDR3 coding sequence is TGCAGCGTTGGCCTACCCCGACAGGGCTATGGCTACACCTTC. Protein: CSVGLPRQGYGYTF.